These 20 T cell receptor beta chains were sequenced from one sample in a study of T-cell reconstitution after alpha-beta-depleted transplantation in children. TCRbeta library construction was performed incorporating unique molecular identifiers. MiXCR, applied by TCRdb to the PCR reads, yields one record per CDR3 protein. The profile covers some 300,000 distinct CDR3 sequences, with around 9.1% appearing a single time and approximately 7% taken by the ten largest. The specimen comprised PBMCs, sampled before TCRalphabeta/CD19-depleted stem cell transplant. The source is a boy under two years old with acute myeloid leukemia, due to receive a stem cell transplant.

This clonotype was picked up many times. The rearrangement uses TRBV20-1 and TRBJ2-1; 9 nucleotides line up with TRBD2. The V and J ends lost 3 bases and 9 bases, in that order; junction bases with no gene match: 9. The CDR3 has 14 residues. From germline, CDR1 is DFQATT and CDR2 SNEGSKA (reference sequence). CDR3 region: CSASFAGGPLEQFF. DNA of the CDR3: TGCAGTGCTAGTTTTGCGGGAGGGCCACTTGAGCAGTTCTTC.

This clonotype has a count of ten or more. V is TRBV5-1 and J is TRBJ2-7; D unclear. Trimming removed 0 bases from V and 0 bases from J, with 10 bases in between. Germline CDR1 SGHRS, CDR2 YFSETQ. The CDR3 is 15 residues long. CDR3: CASSLASSSSYEQYF. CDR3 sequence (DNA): TGCGCCAGCAGCTTGGCCTCTAGTAGCTCCTACGAGCAGTACTTC.

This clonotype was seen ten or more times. CDR3 DNA sequence: TGTGCCAGCAGTCCCTTTGGTGGGGCAGGGGAAGAGACCCAGTACTTC. Amino acid sequence: CASSPFGGAGEETQYF. V is TRBV12-3 or TRBV12-4 and J is TRBJ2-5; maybe TRBD1 (6 bases). The CDR3 length is 16 residues. Deletions cut 5 bases from V and 3 bases from J, with 19 bases between.

Here the CDR3 reads CAISGTNTGELFF. Written as DNA, the CDR3 is TGTGCCATCAGTGGGACTAATACCGGGGAGCTGTTTTTT. The chain recombines TRBV10-3 with TRBJ2-2; possibly TRBD2 for D (6 bases). This CDR3 contains 13 residues. The ends were cut back, 4 bases at V and 5 bases at J, with 8 bases in the middle. Germline values: CDR1 ENHRY, CDR2 SYGVKD.

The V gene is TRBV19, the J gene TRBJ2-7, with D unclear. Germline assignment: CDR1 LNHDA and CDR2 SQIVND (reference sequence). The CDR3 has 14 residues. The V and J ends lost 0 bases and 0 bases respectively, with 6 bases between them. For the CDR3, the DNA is TGTGCCAGTAGTATAGAACACTCCTCCTACGAGCAGTACTTC. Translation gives CASSIEHSSYEQYF.

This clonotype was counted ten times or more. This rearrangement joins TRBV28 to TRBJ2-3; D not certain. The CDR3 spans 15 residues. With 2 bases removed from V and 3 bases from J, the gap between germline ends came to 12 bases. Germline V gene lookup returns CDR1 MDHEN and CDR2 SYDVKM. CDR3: CASSLNGGATDTQYF. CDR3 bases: TGTGCCAGCAGTTTAAACGGCGGAGCAACAGATACGCAGTATTTT.

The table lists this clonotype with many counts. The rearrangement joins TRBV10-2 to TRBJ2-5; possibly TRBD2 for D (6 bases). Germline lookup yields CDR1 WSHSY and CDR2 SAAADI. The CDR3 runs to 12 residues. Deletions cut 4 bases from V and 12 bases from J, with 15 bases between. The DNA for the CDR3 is TGCGCCAGCAGTGCGAATGTCTGGGGGGAGTACTTC. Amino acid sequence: CASSANVWGEYF.

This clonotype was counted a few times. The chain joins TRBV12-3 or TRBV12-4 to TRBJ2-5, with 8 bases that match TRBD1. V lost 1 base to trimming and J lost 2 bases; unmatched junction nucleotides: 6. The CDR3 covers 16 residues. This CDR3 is CASSLGGGTGQETQYF. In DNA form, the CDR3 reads TGTGCCAGCAGTTTAGGAGGAGGGACAGGACAAGAGACCCAGTACTTC.

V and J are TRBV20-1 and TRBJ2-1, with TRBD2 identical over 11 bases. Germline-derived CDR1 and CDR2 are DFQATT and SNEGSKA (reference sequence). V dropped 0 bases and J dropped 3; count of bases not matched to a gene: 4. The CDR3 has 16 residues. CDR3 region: CSARDLLAGDYNEQFF. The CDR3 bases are TGCAGTGCTAGAGATCTACTAGCGGGAGACTACAATGAGCAGTTCTTC.

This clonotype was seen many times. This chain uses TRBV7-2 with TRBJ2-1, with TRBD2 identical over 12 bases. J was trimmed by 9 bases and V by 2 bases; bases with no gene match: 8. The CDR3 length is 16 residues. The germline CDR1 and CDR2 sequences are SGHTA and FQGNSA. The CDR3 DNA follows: TGTGCCAGCAGCTTAATCCTAGCGGGAGGGCCCGTTGAGCAGTTCTTC. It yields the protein CASSLILAGGPVEQFF.

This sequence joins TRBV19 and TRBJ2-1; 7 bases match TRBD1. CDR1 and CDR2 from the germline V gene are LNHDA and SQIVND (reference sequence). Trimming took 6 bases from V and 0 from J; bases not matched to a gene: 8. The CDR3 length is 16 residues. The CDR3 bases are TGTGCCAGTAGGATGGGACAGTTAAGCTCCTACAATGAGCAGTTCTTC. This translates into CASRMGQLSSYNEQFF.

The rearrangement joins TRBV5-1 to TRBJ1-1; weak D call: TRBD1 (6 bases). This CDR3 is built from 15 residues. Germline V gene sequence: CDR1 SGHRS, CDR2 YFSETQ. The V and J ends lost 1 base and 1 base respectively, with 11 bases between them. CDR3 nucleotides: TGCGCCAGCAGCTTGACTACGGGGGCGAACACTGAAGCTTTCTTT. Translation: CASSLTTGANTEAFF.

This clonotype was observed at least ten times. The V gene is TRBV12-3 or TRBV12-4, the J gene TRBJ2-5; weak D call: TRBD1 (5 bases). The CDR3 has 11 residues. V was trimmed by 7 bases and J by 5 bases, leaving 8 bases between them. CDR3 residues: CASKGRETQYF. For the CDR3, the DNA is TGTGCCAGCAAGGGGCGCGAGACCCAGTACTTC.

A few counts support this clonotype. The chain's CDR3 is CSADGTSGVYEQYF. Written as DNA, the CDR3 is TGCAGTGCTGATGGGACTAGCGGGGTATACGAGCAGTACTTC. The J gene is TRBJ2-7, the V gene TRBV20-1; 13 bases are shared with TRBD2. From germline, CDR1 is DFQATT and CDR2 SNEGSKA (reference sequence). V shed 5 bases, J shed 4 bases, and the junction held 5 bases outside the gene matches. There are 14 residues in the CDR3.

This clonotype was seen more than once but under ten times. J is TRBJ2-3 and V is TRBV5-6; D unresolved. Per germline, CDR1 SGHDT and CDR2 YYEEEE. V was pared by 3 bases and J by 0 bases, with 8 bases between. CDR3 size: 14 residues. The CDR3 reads CASSWQYSTDTQYF. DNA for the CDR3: TGTGCCAGCAGCTGGCAGTATAGCACAGATACGCAGTATTTT.

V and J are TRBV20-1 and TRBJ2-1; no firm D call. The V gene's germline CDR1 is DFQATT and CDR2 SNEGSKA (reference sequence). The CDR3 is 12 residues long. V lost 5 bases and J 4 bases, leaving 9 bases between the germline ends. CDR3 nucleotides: TGCAGTGCTGCCCACCCATACAATGAGCAGTTCTTC. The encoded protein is CSAAHPYNEQFF.

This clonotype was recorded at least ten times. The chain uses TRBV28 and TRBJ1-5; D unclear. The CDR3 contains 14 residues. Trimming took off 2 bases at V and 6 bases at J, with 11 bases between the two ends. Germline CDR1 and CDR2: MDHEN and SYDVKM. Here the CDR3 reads CASSLLWAGQPQHF. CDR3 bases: TGTGCCAGCAGTTTACTCTGGGCCGGTCAGCCCCAGCATTTT.

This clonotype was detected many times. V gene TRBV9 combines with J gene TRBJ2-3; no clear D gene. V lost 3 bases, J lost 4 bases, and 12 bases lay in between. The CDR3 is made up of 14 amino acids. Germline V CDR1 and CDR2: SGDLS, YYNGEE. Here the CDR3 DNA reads TGTGCCAGCAGCGCCGGCATGGCCCCAGATACGCAGTATTTT. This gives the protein CASSAGMAPDTQYF.

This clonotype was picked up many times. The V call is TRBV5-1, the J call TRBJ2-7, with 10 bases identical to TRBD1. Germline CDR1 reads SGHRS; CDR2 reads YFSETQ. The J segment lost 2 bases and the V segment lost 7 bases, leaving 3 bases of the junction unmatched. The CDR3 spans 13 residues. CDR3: CASGGQGTYEQYF. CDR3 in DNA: TGCGCCAGCGGGGGACAGGGGACCTACGAGCAGTACTTC.

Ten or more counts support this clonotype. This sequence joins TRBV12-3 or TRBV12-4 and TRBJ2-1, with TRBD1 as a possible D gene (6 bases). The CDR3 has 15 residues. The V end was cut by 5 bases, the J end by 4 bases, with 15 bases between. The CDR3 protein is CASSPRTVQYNEQFF. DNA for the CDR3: TGTGCCAGCAGTCCCCGGACAGTCCAGTACAATGAGCAGTTCTTC.